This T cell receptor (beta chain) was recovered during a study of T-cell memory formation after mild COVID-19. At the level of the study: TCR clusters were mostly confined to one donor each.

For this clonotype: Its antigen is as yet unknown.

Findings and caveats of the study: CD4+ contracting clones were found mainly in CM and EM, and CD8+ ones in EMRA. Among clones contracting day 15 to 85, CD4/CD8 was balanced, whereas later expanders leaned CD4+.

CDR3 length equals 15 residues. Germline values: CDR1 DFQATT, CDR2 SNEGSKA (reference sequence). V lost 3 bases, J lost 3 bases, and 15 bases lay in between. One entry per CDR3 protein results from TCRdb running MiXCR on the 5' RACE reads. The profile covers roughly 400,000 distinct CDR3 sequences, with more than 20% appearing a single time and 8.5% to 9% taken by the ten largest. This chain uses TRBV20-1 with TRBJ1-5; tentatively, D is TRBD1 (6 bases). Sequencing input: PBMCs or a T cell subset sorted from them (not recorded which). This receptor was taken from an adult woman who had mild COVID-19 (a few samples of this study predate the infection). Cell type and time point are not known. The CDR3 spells CSARITGATNQPQHF. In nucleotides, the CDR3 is TGCAGTGCTAGGATAACGGGGGCTACCAATCAGCCCCAGCATTTT.